This is a list of T cell receptor beta chains from one sample in a study of regulatory T cells in long-lasting Graves disease. TCRdb itself ran the multiplex PCR reads through MiXCR, one entry per CDR3 protein. The sample has about 470,000 distinct CDR3 sequences; around a fifth are singletons. The sample consisted of peripheral blood mononuclear cells (PBMCs), taken when the disease was refractory, from a patient treated with antithyroid drugs. All receptors derive from a female donor with Graves disease. The conserved cysteine and the conserved F or W are not part of the CDR3 here. Clone size, where shown, is once, few, many, or a class for clones that have expanded.

-	TRBV7-2	11	ASSPFLTDTQY
-	TRBV20-1	13	SARRLAGVGNEQF
-	TRBV7-2	21	ASSLQPGLAGGRGGRDQETQY
few	TRBV19	11	ASGLGAGTEAF
many	TRBV12-3/TRBV12-4	13	ASTDRGGKTYEQY
many	TRBV6-5	11	ASSYNRDQPQH
many	TRBV11-2	12	ASSWGGTLGGYT
-	TRBV19	12	ASKFASGNNEQF
many	TRBV28	12	ASSSTGLGTEAF
many	TRBV2	12	ASSSSDRGVGYT
-	TRBV28	13	ASSPIAGVYNEQF
-	TRBV7-9	12	ASSSGQENTEAF
-	TRBV20-1	10	RAHRAPDTQY
many	TRBV3-1	13	ASSQDGEGPTEAF
-	TRBV19	12	ASSTGFRNSPLH
many	TRBV28	13	ASNTGGAITYEQY
many	TRBV13	9	ASRQLGEAF
few	TRBV6-1	10	ASNGVNYEQY
many	TRBV28	12	ASTGQGFNQPQH
few	TRBV10-3	12	AISEGPGNQPQH
many	TRBV3-1	12	ASSPSSGTYEQY
-	TRBV19	15	ASSMFGPGAGANVLT
many	TRBV28	15	ASSPLTDWGRNTEAF
-	TRBV29-1	14	SVTQTLAVTTDTQY
-	TRBV11-2	12	ASRIHRGRNEQF
many	TRBV12-3/TRBV12-4	11	ASSPGPNYEQY
many	TRBV28	15	ASSSGDRDSYNSPLH
many	TRBV28	12	ASSLSAPPGTQY
-	TRBV5-4	13	ASSLAGHTNTEAF
many	TRBV11-2	11	ATSDRTSYEQY
few	TRBV9	10	ASSGNHGTQY
-	TRBV4-3	12	ASSDLGMSTEAF
many	TRBV12-3/TRBV12-4	14	ASSFPAGNLRETQY
-	TRBV12-3/TRBV12-4	15	ASSPYFRQGAWETQY
many	TRBV25-1	11	ASSVPGVYGYT
-	TRBV6-9	14	ASSYPPRGGPYEQF
-	TRBV7-9	14	ASSLTSGLNTGELF
many	TRBV28	12	ASTWGAPNYGYT
-	TRBV7-9	13	ASSPPTGNTGELF
few	TRBV20-1	12	SAAGDAANEKLF
many	TRBV7-2	15	ASSLVSGQTSSYEQY
few	TRBV3-1	11	ASSPYSAVGYT
many	TRBV28	12	ASSRRHLHPEAF
many	TRBV2	11	ASRGFIEETQY
many	TRBV12-3/TRBV12-4	13	ASSPPERGPYEQY
few	TRBV15	12	ATSRDPSGYEQY
many	TRBV6-1	13	ASRAPGPSSYGYT
few	TRBV6-1	12	ASSPWDRANEQY
many	TRBV28	13	ASSFRPWGGYEQY
-	TRBV12-3/TRBV12-4	10	ASTLGGTEAS
-	TRBV6-2/TRBV6-3	16	ASSENRGGLGYQETQY
-	TRBV7-9	11	ASSLYMDTEAF
few	TRBV13	14	ASSTRTSGYYNEQF
many	TRBV12-3/TRBV12-4	12	ASSKLTDSYEQY
-	TRBV5-1	11	ASSLDYSNEQF